The source of this T cell receptor beta chain is a study of T cell responses to AZD1222 COVID-19 vaccine. Study-wide results and caveats: Donor demographics were predominantly white British with a female majority; clonal diversity may be underestimated. Repertoire sampling happened only post peak T cell response.

Clones were sequenced by immunoSEQ multiplex PCR, and TCRdb holds only the in-frame ones, with some missing. Of some 180,000 clones in the sample, around 92% were seen once. This clone was picked up one time. As yet, its antigen is unknown. Deletions cut 7 bases from V and 3 bases from J, with 19 bases between. CDR3 size: 16 residues. CDR1 SGHRS and CDR2 YFSETQ come from the germline V gene. The sequence was collected from an adult in good health. This chain uses TRBV5-1 with TRBJ2-2; D is possibly TRBD1 (6 bases). The material was peripheral blood, obtained on day 0 of AZD1222 vaccination. CDR3 nucleotide sequence: TGCGCCAGCTGGGTAGGGGCAGGGGCCTACACCGGGGAGCTGTTTTTT. Translation: CASWVGAGAYTGELFF.